These T cell receptor beta chains were read from a single sample in a study of blood T cells in healthy people across ages. TCRdb re-called the 5' RACE reads with MiXCR, one entry per CDR3 protein. The table records about 800,000 distinct CDR3 sequences, 20% to 25% of them present only once. This sample also appeared in a second study, on T cells of mothers and their children.

Sequenced sample: blood. These receptors were taken from a boy between 10 and 17 years old in good health. Both conserved end residues are part of each CDR3. Fields, in order: J gene, clone size, D gene, V gene, CDR3 protein, CDR3 DNA. A D gene is named only where the DNA matches it firmly. Where a row states a size, it is once, few, many or the class of an expanded clone; other rows omit it.

j_gene: TRBJ2-7
abundance: .
d_gene: .
v_gene: TRBV10-3
CDR3aa: CTISEDGAYEQYF
CDR3nt: TGTACCATCAGTGAGGACGGAGCCTACGAGCAGTACTTC

j_gene: TRBJ2-5
abundance: .
d_gene: TRBD1
v_gene: TRBV28
CDR3aa: CASSPPGQVLETQYF
CDR3nt: TGTGCCAGCAGTCCGCCGGGACAGGTATTAGAGACCCAGTACTTC

j_gene: TRBJ1-2
abundance: .
d_gene: .
v_gene: TRBV13
CDR3aa: CASSSRTEVYYGYTF
CDR3nt: TGTGCCAGCAGCTCGAGGACCGAGGTCTACTATGGCTACACCTTC

j_gene: TRBJ1-2
abundance: few
d_gene: TRBD1
v_gene: TRBV5-1
CDR3aa: CASSLERDRDGYTF
CDR3nt: TGCGCCAGCAGCTTGGAAAGGGACAGGGATGGCTACACCTTC

j_gene: TRBJ2-7
abundance: .
d_gene: .
v_gene: TRBV13
CDR3aa: CASSTRRAGPSYEQYF
CDR3nt: TGTGCCAGCAGTACCCGAAGAGCAGGGCCCTCCTACGAGCAGTACTTC

j_gene: TRBJ2-7
abundance: .
d_gene: .
v_gene: TRBV6-6
CDR3aa: CASSDVGGKTYEQYF
CDR3nt: TGTGCCAGCAGTGACGTTGGTGGTAAGACCTACGAGCAGTACTTC

j_gene: TRBJ2-5
abundance: once
d_gene: .
v_gene: TRBV19
CDR3aa: CASSIDQPGQETQYF
CDR3nt: TGTGCCAGTAGTATAGATCAACCGGGACAAGAGACCCAGTACTTC

j_gene: TRBJ2-4
abundance: .
d_gene: TRBD1
v_gene: TRBV5-1
CDR3aa: CASSLTTGGIQNIQYF
CDR3nt: TGCGCCAGCAGCTTGACTACAGGGGGCATCCAAAACATTCAGTACTTC

j_gene: TRBJ2-1
abundance: once
d_gene: .
v_gene: TRBV6-6
CDR3aa: CASSYSPSPNEQFF
CDR3nt: TGTGCCAGCAGTTACTCGCCTAGCCCCAATGAGCAGTTCTTC

j_gene: TRBJ1-2
abundance: .
d_gene: .
v_gene: TRBV24-1
CDR3aa: CATSDSGRFFGYTF
CDR3nt: TGTGCCACCAGTGATTCTGGACGGTTTTTTGGCTACACCTTC

j_gene: TRBJ1-5
abundance: few
d_gene: .
v_gene: TRBV19
CDR3aa: CASSISYNQPQHF
CDR3nt: TGTGCCAGTAGTATCAGTTACAATCAGCCCCAGCATTTT

j_gene: TRBJ2-5
abundance: few
d_gene: .
v_gene: TRBV18
CDR3aa: CASSPPFPGQETQYF
CDR3nt: TGTGCCAGCTCACCACCATTCCCCGGACAAGAGACCCAGTACTTC

j_gene: TRBJ2-3
abundance: .
d_gene: .
v_gene: TRBV12-3/TRBV12-4
CDR3aa: CASSQNIGETDTQYF
CDR3nt: TGTGCCAGCAGTCAAAATATCGGGGAGACAGATACGCAGTATTTT

j_gene: TRBJ2-1
abundance: .
d_gene: .
v_gene: TRBV2
CDR3aa: CASSGPRHVPLYNEQFF
CDR3nt: TGTGCCAGCAGCGGGCCAAGGCACGTGCCCCTATACAATGAGCAGTTCTTC

j_gene: TRBJ2-1
abundance: .
d_gene: TRBD2
v_gene: TRBV20-1
CDR3aa: CSARTSGTSSSYNEQFF
CDR3nt: TGCAGTGCTAGAACTAGCGGTACGTCGAGCTCCTACAATGAGCAGTTCTTC

j_gene: TRBJ2-1
abundance: .
d_gene: .
v_gene: TRBV12-3/TRBV12-4
CDR3aa: CASTQGLTYNEQFF
CDR3nt: TGTGCCAGCACCCAGGGACTTACCTACAATGAGCAGTTCTTC

j_gene: TRBJ2-4
abundance: few
d_gene: TRBD2
v_gene: TRBV12-3/TRBV12-4
CDR3aa: CASSSGTLNIQYF
CDR3nt: TGCGCCAGCAGTAGCGGGACCTTAAACATTCAGTACTTC

j_gene: TRBJ2-1
abundance: .
d_gene: .
v_gene: TRBV4-3
CDR3aa: CASSQDFSGSYYNEQFF
CDR3nt: TGCGCCAGCAGCCAAGATTTTTCCGGGAGTTACTACAATGAGCAGTTCTTC

j_gene: TRBJ1-5
abundance: few
d_gene: .
v_gene: TRBV6-6
CDR3aa: CASSYDRGPPDQPQHF
CDR3nt: TGTGCCAGCAGTTACGATCGGGGGCCGCCTGATCAGCCCCAGCATTTT

j_gene: TRBJ1-2
abundance: .
d_gene: .
v_gene: TRBV27
CDR3aa: CASSSRQVGGYGYTF
CDR3nt: TGTGCCAGCAGTTCCCGACAGGTTGGCGGGTATGGCTACACCTTC

j_gene: TRBJ2-7
abundance: .
d_gene: TRBD2
v_gene: TRBV28
CDR3aa: CASSLRLAGTYEQYF
CDR3nt: TGTGCCAGCAGTTTAAGACTAGCGGGGACCTACGAGCAGTACTTC

j_gene: TRBJ2-5
abundance: .
d_gene: .
v_gene: TRBV5-1
CDR3aa: CASSLVGQLIETQYF
CDR3nt: TGCGCCAGCAGCTTGGTGGGACAACTCATCGAGACCCAGTACTTC

j_gene: TRBJ1-1
abundance: .
d_gene: .
v_gene: TRBV2
CDR3aa: CASRKLSGTEAFF
CDR3nt: TGTGCCAGCAGAAAGCTGTCGGGCACTGAAGCTTTCTTT

j_gene: TRBJ2-6
abundance: .
d_gene: .
v_gene: TRBV6-2/TRBV6-3
CDR3aa: CASRPHSGANVLTF
CDR3nt: TGTGCCAGCCGGCCCCACTCTGGGGCCAACGTCCTGACTTTC